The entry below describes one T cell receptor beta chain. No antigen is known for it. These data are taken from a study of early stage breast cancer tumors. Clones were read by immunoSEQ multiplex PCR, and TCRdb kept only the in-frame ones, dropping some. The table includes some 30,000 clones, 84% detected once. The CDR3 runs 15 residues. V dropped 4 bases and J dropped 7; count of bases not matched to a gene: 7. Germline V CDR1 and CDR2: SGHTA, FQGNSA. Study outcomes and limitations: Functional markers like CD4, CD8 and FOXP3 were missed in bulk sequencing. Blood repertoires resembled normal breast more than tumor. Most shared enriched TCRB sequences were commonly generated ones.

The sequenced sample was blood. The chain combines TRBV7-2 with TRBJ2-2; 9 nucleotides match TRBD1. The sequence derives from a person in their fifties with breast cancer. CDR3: CASSSEQGAIGELFF. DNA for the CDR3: TGTGCCAGCAGCTCCGAACAGGGGGCTATCGGGGAGCTGTTTTTT.